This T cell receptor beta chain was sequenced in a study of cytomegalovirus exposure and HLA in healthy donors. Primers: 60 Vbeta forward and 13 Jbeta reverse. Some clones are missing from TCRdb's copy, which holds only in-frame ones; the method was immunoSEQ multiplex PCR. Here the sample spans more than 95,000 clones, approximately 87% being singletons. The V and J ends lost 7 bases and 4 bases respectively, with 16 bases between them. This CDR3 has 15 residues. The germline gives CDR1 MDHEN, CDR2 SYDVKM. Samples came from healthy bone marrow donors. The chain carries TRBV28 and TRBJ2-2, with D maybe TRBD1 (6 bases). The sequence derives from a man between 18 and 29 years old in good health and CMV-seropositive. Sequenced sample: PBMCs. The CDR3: CASTLGQLTTGELFF. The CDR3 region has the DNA TGTGCCAGCACCCTAGGACAGCTCACCACCGGGGAGCTGTTTTTT. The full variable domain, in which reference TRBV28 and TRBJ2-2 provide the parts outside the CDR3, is DVKVTQSSRYLVKRTGEKVFLECVQDMDHENMFWYRQDPGLGLRLIYFSYDVKMKEKGDIPEGYSVSREKKERFSLILESASTNQTSMYLCASTLGQLTTGELFFGEGSRLTVL.